A selection of T cell receptor beta chains follows, all from one sample in a study of OX40 agonist ivuxolimab in advanced cancers. TCRdb's table, derived via immunoSEQ multiplex PCR, lists solely in-frame clones and lacks some. The sample lists some 86,000 clones; about 90% were seen once. The sequences come from CD4+ or CD8+ T cells sorted from blood, collected in a trial of the OX40 agonist ivuxolimab. These receptors originate from an adult with an advanced solid tumor such as melanoma, head and neck, liver or kidney cancer. Each CDR3 is given with its conserved first and last residue. Fields, in order: CDR3 length, clone size, D gene, V gene, J gene, CDR3 protein, CDR3 DNA. A D gene is named only where the DNA matches it firmly. Clone size is not always given. Where it is, it says once, few, many or a class for expanded clones.

CDR3 length: 13
clone size: -
D gene: -
V gene: TRBV18
J gene: TRBJ2-1
CDR3 protein: CASSPRQANEQFF
CDR3 DNA: TGTGCCAGCTCACCGAGACAGGCCAATGAGCAGTTCTTC

CDR3 length: 17
clone size: -
D gene: -
V gene: TRBV7-9
J gene: TRBJ2-5
CDR3 protein: CASSFAAGTARSRTQYF
CDR3 DNA: TGTGCCAGCAGCTTCGCGGCCGGGACTGCCCGATCAAGGACCCAGTACTTC

CDR3 length: 14
clone size: -
D gene: -
V gene: TRBV6-4
J gene: TRBJ2-7
CDR3 protein: CASRGRQSSYEQYF
CDR3 DNA: TGTGCCAGCAGGGGCCGCCAGAGCTCCTACGAGCAGTACTTC

CDR3 length: 19
clone size: -
D gene: TRBD1
V gene: TRBV7-8
J gene: TRBJ1-5
CDR3 protein: CASSLAHRGKGYRNQPQHF
CDR3 DNA: TGTGCCAGCAGCTTAGCGCACAGGGGAAAGGGATATCGCAATCAGCCCCAGCATTTT

CDR3 length: 16
clone size: few
D gene: TRBD1
V gene: TRBV4-2
J gene: TRBJ2-7
CDR3 protein: CASSLNTGGSSYEQYF
CDR3 DNA: TGTGCCAGCAGCCTAAACACAGGGGGTAGCTCCTACGAGCAGTACTTC

CDR3 length: 16
clone size: -
D gene: TRBD2
V gene: TRBV30
J gene: TRBJ2-2
CDR3 protein: CAWSVRAGDGIGELFF
CDR3 DNA: TGTGCCTGGAGTGTTCGAGCGGGAGACGGAATCGGGGAGCTGTTTTTT

CDR3 length: 15
clone size: few
D gene: -
V gene: TRBV9
J gene: TRBJ1-3
CDR3 protein: CASSVGGSSGNTIYF
CDR3 DNA: TGTGCCAGCAGCGTAGGTGGGAGCTCTGGAAACACCATATATTTT

CDR3 length: 15
clone size: -
D gene: TRBD2
V gene: TRBV9
J gene: TRBJ2-1
CDR3 protein: CASSVGGSGFNEQFF
CDR3 DNA: TGTGCCAGCAGCGTGGGCGGGAGCGGTTTCAATGAGCAGTTCTTC

CDR3 length: 15
clone size: -
D gene: -
V gene: TRBV7-8
J gene: TRBJ2-2
CDR3 protein: CASIKGQDGTGELFF
CDR3 DNA: TGTGCCAGCATTAAGGGGCAAGATGGCACCGGGGAGCTGTTTTTT

CDR3 length: 14
clone size: -
D gene: -
V gene: TRBV30
J gene: TRBJ2-7
CDR3 protein: CAWSAGRGPYEQYF
CDR3 DNA: TGTGCCTGGAGTGCAGGGCGAGGGCCCTACGAGCAGTACTTC

CDR3 length: 12
clone size: -
D gene: -
V gene: TRBV11-2
J gene: TRBJ2-7
CDR3 protein: CASSSLAREQYF
CDR3 DNA: TGTGCCAGCAGCTCCTTGGCTCGGGAGCAGTACTTC

CDR3 length: 15
clone size: once
D gene: TRBD1
V gene: TRBV7-7
J gene: TRBJ2-5
CDR3 protein: CAIVMRTGIQETQYF
CDR3 DNA: TGTGCTATTGTTATGAGGACAGGGATTCAAGAGACCCAGTACTTC

CDR3 length: 15
clone size: few
D gene: -
V gene: TRBV7-2
J gene: TRBJ1-6
CDR3 protein: CASSLHRANNSPLHF
CDR3 DNA: TGTGCCAGCAGCTTACACAGGGCGAATAATTCACCCCTCCACTTT

CDR3 length: 11
clone size: few
D gene: TRBD1
V gene: TRBV6-5
J gene: TRBJ1-1
CDR3 protein: CASSLGQEAFF
CDR3 DNA: TGTGCCAGCAGCCTGGGACAGGAAGCTTTCTTT

CDR3 length: 13
clone size: -
D gene: TRBD1
V gene: TRBV11-3
J gene: TRBJ2-7
CDR3 protein: CASSVGQYYEQYF
CDR3 DNA: TGTGCCAGCAGCGTGGGACAGTACTACGAGCAGTACTTC

CDR3 length: 15
clone size: -
D gene: TRBD1
V gene: TRBV9
J gene: TRBJ2-1
CDR3 protein: CASSEGQGDVNEQFF
CDR3 DNA: TGTGCCAGCAGCGAGGGACAGGGGGATGTGAATGAGCAGTTCTTC

CDR3 length: 16
clone size: -
D gene: TRBD2
V gene: TRBV11-2
J gene: TRBJ2-1
CDR3 protein: CASSSIAGRMGNEQFF
CDR3 DNA: TGTGCCAGCAGCTCTATAGCGGGTCGGATGGGCAATGAGCAGTTCTTC

CDR3 length: 13
clone size: -
D gene: -
V gene: TRBV7-9
J gene: TRBJ1-2
CDR3 protein: CASSSPGVNGYTF
CDR3 DNA: TGTGCCAGCAGCAGTCCGGGGGTCAATGGCTACACCTTC

CDR3 length: 13
clone size: -
D gene: -
V gene: TRBV6-6
J gene: TRBJ1-2
CDR3 protein: CASSSHPRAGYTF
CDR3 DNA: TGTGCCAGCAGTTCCCACCCCCGGGCTGGCTACACCTTC

CDR3 length: 15
clone size: -
D gene: TRBD2
V gene: TRBV27
J gene: TRBJ2-1
CDR3 protein: CASRTGTSWVNEQFF
CDR3 DNA: TGTGCCAGCAGAACCGGGACTAGCTGGGTCAATGAGCAGTTCTTC

CDR3 length: 12
clone size: -
D gene: -
V gene: TRBV30
J gene: TRBJ2-5
CDR3 protein: CAWSPHIETQYF
CDR3 DNA: TGTGCCTGGAGTCCACATATTGAGACCCAGTACTTC

CDR3 length: 15
clone size: once
D gene: TRBD1
V gene: TRBV11-2
J gene: TRBJ1-2
CDR3 protein: CASSLGGRGRDGYTF
CDR3 DNA: TGTGCCAGCAGCTTAGGGGGCAGGGGGCGCGACGGCTACACCTTC

CDR3 length: 16
clone size: -
D gene: -
V gene: TRBV6-6
J gene: TRBJ1-5
CDR3 protein: CASSYLAGRSNQPQHF
CDR3 DNA: TGTGCCAGCAGTTACCTAGCAGGACGGAGCAATCAGCCCCAGCATTTT

CDR3 length: 14
clone size: -
D gene: TRBD2
V gene: TRBV29-1
J gene: TRBJ2-1
CDR3 protein: CSAGTSGSYNEQFF
CDR3 DNA: TGCAGCGCGGGGACTAGCGGATCCTACAATGAGCAGTTCTTC

CDR3 length: 14
clone size: -
D gene: -
V gene: TRBV6-6
J gene: TRBJ2-7
CDR3 protein: CASSYRDSTYEQYF
CDR3 DNA: TGTGCCAGCAGTTACAGGGACTCCACCTACGAGCAGTACTTC

CDR3 length: 16
clone size: -
D gene: -
V gene: TRBV28
J gene: TRBJ1-2
CDR3 protein: CASSLYPNPFNYGYTF
CDR3 DNA: TGTGCCAGCAGTTTATACCCCAACCCCTTTAACTATGGCTACACCTTC

CDR3 length: 16
clone size: -
D gene: -
V gene: TRBV11-2
J gene: TRBJ1-2
CDR3 protein: CASSLGGGGSHYGYTF
CDR3 DNA: TGTGCCAGCAGCTTAGGGGGGGGAGGCTCCCACTATGGCTACACCTTC

CDR3 length: 18
clone size: -
D gene: TRBD1
V gene: TRBV5-7
J gene: TRBJ2-1
CDR3 protein: CASSLEDRGRGADNEQFF
CDR3 DNA: TGTGCCAGCAGCTTGGAGGACAGGGGCCGTGGGGCCGACAATGAGCAGTTCTTC

CDR3 length: 16
clone size: -
D gene: -
V gene: TRBV14
J gene: TRBJ2-7
CDR3 protein: CASSQVEVNTPYEQYF
CDR3 DNA: TGTGCCAGCAGCCAGGTGGAGGTCAATACTCCCTACGAGCAGTACTTC

CDR3 length: 13
clone size: -
D gene: -
V gene: TRBV27
J gene: TRBJ2-7
CDR3 protein: CASSPRGQYEQYF
CDR3 DNA: TGTGCCAGCAGCCCAAGGGGACAATACGAGCAGTACTTC

CDR3 length: 12
clone size: -
D gene: -
V gene: TRBV6-6
J gene: TRBJ2-7
CDR3 protein: CASRRQTYEQYF
CDR3 DNA: TGTGCCAGCAGGCGTCAAACCTACGAGCAGTACTTC

CDR3 length: 14
clone size: -
D gene: -
V gene: TRBV5-1
J gene: TRBJ2-5
CDR3 protein: CASSLRIQRETQYF
CDR3 DNA: TGCGCCAGCAGCTTAAGGATCCAGCGGGAGACCCAGTACTTC

CDR3 length: 15
clone size: -
D gene: -
V gene: TRBV2
J gene: TRBJ1-1
CDR3 protein: CASSPLWGANTEAFF
CDR3 DNA: TGTGCCAGCAGTCCCCTGTGGGGGGCTAACACTGAAGCTTTCTTT

CDR3 length: 16
clone size: few
D gene: TRBD1
V gene: TRBV28
J gene: TRBJ1-5
CDR3 protein: CASIPTGQGGNQPQHF
CDR3 DNA: TGTGCCAGCATCCCGACGGGTCAGGGGGGGAATCAGCCCCAGCATTTT

CDR3 length: 17
clone size: -
D gene: -
V gene: TRBV27
J gene: TRBJ2-3
CDR3 protein: CASSLGSGMFSTDTQYF
CDR3 DNA: TGTGCCAGCAGTTTGGGGTCAGGGATGTTTAGCACAGATACGCAGTATTTT

CDR3 length: 19
clone size: -
D gene: -
V gene: TRBV5-1
J gene: TRBJ2-7
CDR3 protein: CASSLSWGQGSSASYEQYF
CDR3 DNA: TGCGCCAGCAGCTTGTCCTGGGGACAAGGATCTTCAGCATCCTACGAGCAGTACTTC

CDR3 length: 16
clone size: -
D gene: -
V gene: TRBV11-2
J gene: TRBJ1-5
CDR3 protein: CASSLDQRGGNQPQHF
CDR3 DNA: TGTGCCAGCAGCTTAGATCAGAGGGGTGGCAATCAGCCCCAGCATTTT

CDR3 length: 19
clone size: -
D gene: TRBD2
V gene: TRBV4-2
J gene: TRBJ2-1
CDR3 protein: CASSQDRGTSGRTGNEQFF
CDR3 DNA: TGTGCCAGCAGCCAAGATAGGGGGACTAGCGGGAGGACTGGCAATGAGCAGTTCTTC

CDR3 length: 13
clone size: -
D gene: -
V gene: TRBV18
J gene: TRBJ2-7
CDR3 protein: CASSPRVQYEQYF
CDR3 DNA: TGTGCCAGCTCACCACGGGTACAGTACGAGCAGTACTTC

CDR3 length: 14
clone size: -
D gene: -
V gene: TRBV7-6
J gene: TRBJ2-1
CDR3 protein: CASSLEGPYNEQFF
CDR3 DNA: TGTGCCAGCAGCTTAGAGGGACCCTACAATGAGCAGTTCTTC

CDR3 length: 16
clone size: -
D gene: -
V gene: TRBV4-1
J gene: TRBJ2-2
CDR3 protein: CASSPTLGVNTGELFF
CDR3 DNA: TGCGCCAGCAGCCCGACCTTGGGAGTGAACACCGGGGAGCTGTTTTTT

CDR3 length: 12
clone size: -
D gene: -
V gene: TRBV5-4
J gene: TRBJ1-1
CDR3 protein: CASSFGDTEAFF
CDR3 DNA: TGTGCCAGCAGCTTCGGTGACACTGAAGCTTTCTTT

CDR3 length: 14
clone size: few
D gene: -
V gene: TRBV2
J gene: TRBJ1-2
CDR3 protein: CASSESPRPYGYTF
CDR3 DNA: TGTGCCAGCAGTGAGTCGCCGAGACCCTATGGCTACACCTTC

CDR3 length: 15
clone size: -
D gene: TRBD1
V gene: TRBV28
J gene: TRBJ2-7
CDR3 protein: CASSTGRDRAPEQYF
CDR3 DNA: TGTGCCAGCAGTACGGGCCGGGACAGGGCTCCCGAGCAGTACTTC

CDR3 length: 13
clone size: -
D gene: -
V gene: TRBV7-7
J gene: TRBJ2-3
CDR3 protein: CASSYRATDTQYF
CDR3 DNA: TGTGCTAGCAGCTATAGGGCCACAGATACGCAGTATTTT

CDR3 length: 13
clone size: -
D gene: -
V gene: TRBV13
J gene: TRBJ2-7
CDR3 protein: CASSLGGFSEQYF
CDR3 DNA: TGTGCCAGCAGCTTAGGGGGGTTCAGCGAGCAGTACTTC

CDR3 length: 17
clone size: -
D gene: TRBD1
V gene: TRBV27
J gene: TRBJ1-5
CDR3 protein: CASSPIGTGDSNQPQHF
CDR3 DNA: TGTGCCAGCAGTCCGATAGGGACAGGGGATAGCAATCAGCCCCAGCATTTT

CDR3 length: 12
clone size: -
D gene: -
V gene: TRBV5-6
J gene: TRBJ2-7
CDR3 protein: CASSQTEYEQYF
CDR3 DNA: TGTGCCAGCAGCCAGACAGAATACGAGCAGTACTTC